This T cell receptor beta chain was captured in a study of identical twins. The CDR3 contains 15 residues. V gave up 7 bases and J gave up 7 bases; unmatched junction bases: 16. Germline V CDR1 and CDR2: SGHKS, YYEKEE (reference sequence). Study conclusions and caveats: Part of the zero-insertion signal could reflect confounding by invariant MAIT and iNKT cells. Insertion counts were lower in abundant cord blood beta clonotypes, a trend that memory repertoires did not show. Excess low generation probability was seen in twin-shared out-of-frame alpha sequences.

TCRdb reanalysed the 5' RACE reads using MiXCR and keeps one entry per CDR3 protein. This table has 1.5 million or so distinct CDR3 sequences, about 32% appearing once. Only a few counts were recorded for this clonotype. Its antigen is unknown. Every sampled donor was Caucasian and healthy. The TCR comes from a newborn girl in good health. Sample: cord blood. J is TRBJ1-2 and V is TRBV5-5; TRBD1 aligns across 7 bases. CDR3 protein: CASRPFFGQVGGYTF. CDR3 bases: TGTGCCAGCCGCCCCTTCTTCGGACAGGTTGGTGGCTACACCTTC.